The T cell receptor beta chain described here comes from a study of shared clonotypes between healthy human individuals (dated by TCRdb to 2018 to 2020). Broadly, across the study: The cohort included a few men and a couple of women between 18 and 49 years of age. Each donor's leukapheresis produced roughly between about 0.8 and 10 billion PBMCs. For each donor, CD4 naive and CD4 memory were each run on three plates, CD8 naive on two plates, and CD8 memory on one plate. Blood TCR repertoires of a handful of healthy adults were deeply sequenced to estimate repertoire size and the extent of clonotype sharing between individuals. To increase sequencing depth and limit assay-specific biases, TCR repertoire library preparation and sequencing were carried out by different laboratories using diverse techniques.

Concerning this clone: Its recognized antigen is unknown. It has no much larger one-base neighbor in the sample; base qualities were not kept.

The CDR1 and CDR2 encoded by the germline V gene are MGHRA and YSYEKL. Trimming takes 0 bases off V and 3 bases off J; junction bases not matched to a gene: 7. Including the terminal cysteine and phenylalanine, the CDR3 comprises 16 residues. Kept here is only the CDR3 DNA, which spans 48 bases and is read in frame from base 1. The paper's findings and limits, for the study overall: Because the study included a small number of donors, the genetic and exposure-history diversity represented was limited. Around 5.4% of naive CD4, around 3.5% of naive CD8, around 2.3% of memory CD4, and about 0.4% of memory CD8 clonotypes were shared across several donors. Larger estimated clonotype richness was generally found for naive subsets than for memory subsets. Compared with non-shared clonotypes, the clonotypes found in all four sorted-subset donors had higher generation probabilities. Pairwise subsampling led to the expectation that sequencing depth would affect the degree of clonotype sharing among donors. Rarefaction of sorted-subset datasets indicated incomplete sequencing despite the large sequencing depth. Sampling was limited to blood, and TCR repertoires in tissue likely differ from TCR repertoires in blood.

CD8 naive samples consisted of CD45RO-negative cells that were positively selected for CCR7, yielding a CD45RA+CCR7+ population without TemRA cells. The donors were healthy, HIV-negative adults who had no recently reported acute infections or vaccinations. Every donor was a Caucasian adult living in Nashville, Tennessee, USA. Blood was collected by leukapheresis, and PBMCs were isolated by Ficoll-Histopaque density gradient centrifugation and then cryopreserved in liquid nitrogen vapor phase. Analytical flow cytometry was used to check the purity and quantity of every magnetically sorted T cell population. From each sorted fraction, genomic DNA was isolated and quantified by UV absorbance on a Nanodrop 2000c. Using the deep immunoSEQ assay, multiplex PCR amplified TCR CDR3 regions from genomic DNA. Extracted genomic DNA from each cell subset was distributed evenly across all wells of several immunoSEQ 96-well plates, and each plate was treated as a replicate. For sorted subsets, each replicate PCR was loaded with about 0.2 ug genomic DNA, equivalent to 30,000 or so T cell genomes. Purified libraries were measured with a Qubit 3.0 fluorometer, size-checked on a Bioanalyzer 2100, and measured again with the KAPA Library Quantification kit. Every immunoSEQ 96-well plate was sequenced on a dedicated single-read 150-cycle Illumina NextSeq 550 flow cell. The original pipeline was this. Because the immunoSEQ output included only junctional sequences and no quality scores, the filtering could not be the same as the filtering used for full-length reads. Sequences were annotated with PyIR, a Python wrapper for IgBLAST v1.9, and V/J genes and CDR3 were assigned using IMGT germline references. Reads were removed for weak V/J assignments (E-value above 1e-6), missing CDR3, stop codons, out-of-frame junctions, or ambiguous translated residues. V3J clonotypes were defined by identical inferred V gene, J gene, and CDR3 amino acid sequence. The percentage overlap between two repertoires was calculated by dividing the number of shared unique clonotypes by the size of the smaller repertoire. Repertoire richness was assessed with RTK rarefaction, the Chao1 estimator, and Recon v2.1 estimates of unobserved clonotypes. OLGA was used to compute generation probabilities for all TCRbeta clonotypes that the gDNA method yielded from a few donors. This immuneACCESS table, as held by TCRdb, lists in-frame sequences with V and J called but not all clones. Of the missing ones, under half trace to an unresolved V gene in checked studies; the others have no known cause. Clone size and V and J calls were adopted from that table, with D and trimming inferred from the DNA. The table for this sample lists approximately 810,000 clones; 80% to 95% of them were counted only once. Together, the top ten hold less than 25% of the sample.

The receptor comes from a man aged 30-40 years in good health. In this chain, TRBV4-1 is recombined with TRBJ2-5, and 7 junction bases match TRBD2. Specimen: naive CD8+ T cells sorted from blood. The intended sense of this specimen's cell subset or site label: CD45RA+CCR7+. Here the CDR3 is given as CASSQEGVSGKETQYF. The DNA sequence reads TGCGCCAGCAGCCAAGAAGGGGTCAGCGGGAAAGAGACCCAGTACTTC.